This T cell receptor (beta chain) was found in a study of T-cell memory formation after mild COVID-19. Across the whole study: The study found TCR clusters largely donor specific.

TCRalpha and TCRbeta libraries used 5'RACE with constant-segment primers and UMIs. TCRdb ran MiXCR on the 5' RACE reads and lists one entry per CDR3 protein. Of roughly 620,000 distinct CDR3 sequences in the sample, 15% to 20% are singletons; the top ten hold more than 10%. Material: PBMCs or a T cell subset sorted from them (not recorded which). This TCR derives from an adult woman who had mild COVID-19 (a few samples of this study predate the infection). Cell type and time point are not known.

The chain's CDR3 is CASSLYRGSNEKLFF. The DNA for the CDR3 is TGTGCCAGCAGCTTATACAGGGGGTCTAATGAAAAACTGTTTTTT. This rearrangement joins TRBV11-2 to TRBJ1-4; TRBD1 matches at 8 bases. CDR1 is SGHAT and CDR2 is FQNNGV in the germline V gene. The CDR3 spans 15 residues. V lost 2 bases and J lost 3; bases outside the gene matches: 2.